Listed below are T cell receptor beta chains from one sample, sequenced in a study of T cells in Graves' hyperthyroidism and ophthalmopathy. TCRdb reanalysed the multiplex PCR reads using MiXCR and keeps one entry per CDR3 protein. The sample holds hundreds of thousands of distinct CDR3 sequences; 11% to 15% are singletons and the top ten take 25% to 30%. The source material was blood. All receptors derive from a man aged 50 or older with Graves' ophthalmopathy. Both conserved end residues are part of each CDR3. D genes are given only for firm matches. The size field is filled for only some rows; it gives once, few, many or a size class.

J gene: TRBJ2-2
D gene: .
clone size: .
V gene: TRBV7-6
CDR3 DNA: TGTGCCAGCAGCAGAGCCGGGATAGGGGTCGCCGGGGAGCTGTTTTTT
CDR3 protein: CASSRAGIGVAGELFF

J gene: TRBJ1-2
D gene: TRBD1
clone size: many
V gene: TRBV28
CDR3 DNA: TGTGCCAGCAGTTCGGGACAGCACTATGGCTACACCTTC
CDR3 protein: CASSSGQHYGYTF

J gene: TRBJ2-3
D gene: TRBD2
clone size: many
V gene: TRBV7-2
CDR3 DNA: TGTGCCAGCAGCCCTCGACTAGCGGGAGGTGGGGATACGCAGTATTTT
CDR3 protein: CASSPRLAGGGDTQYF

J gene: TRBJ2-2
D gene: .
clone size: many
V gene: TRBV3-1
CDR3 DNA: TGTGCCAGCAGCCAAGTTGTCACCGGGGAGCTGTTTTTT
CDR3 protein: CASSQVVTGELFF

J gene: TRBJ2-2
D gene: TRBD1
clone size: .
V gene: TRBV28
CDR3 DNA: TGTGCCAGCAGTTTGACTGGGACAGGGGGAGCCGGGGAGCTGTTTTTT
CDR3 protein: CASSLTGTGGAGELFF

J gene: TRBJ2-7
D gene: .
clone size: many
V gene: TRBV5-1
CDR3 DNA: TGCGCCAGCAGCACGTACGGTGACACTACAGCCTACGAGCAGTACTTC
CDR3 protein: CASSTYGDTTAYEQYF

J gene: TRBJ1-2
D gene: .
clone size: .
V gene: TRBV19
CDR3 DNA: TGTGCCAGTTTAACTCCCTGGCGGGGTGATGGCTACACCTTC
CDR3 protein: CASLTPWRGDGYTF

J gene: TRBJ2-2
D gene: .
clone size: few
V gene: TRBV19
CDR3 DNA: TGTGCCAGTACCTCCCGCGAGGCCGGGGAGCTGTTTTTT
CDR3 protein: CASTSREAGELFF

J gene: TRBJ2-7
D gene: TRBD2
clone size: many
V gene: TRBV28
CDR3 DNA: TGTGCCAGCAGGTCGGGGGGACCTTACGAGCAGTACTTC
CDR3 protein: CASRSGGPYEQYF

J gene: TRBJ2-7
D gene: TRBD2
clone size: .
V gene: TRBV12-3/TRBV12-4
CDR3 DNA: TGTGCCAGCAGCTCCTACGGGTACAGCGGGAGCTACGAGCAGTACTTC
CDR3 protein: CASSSYGYSGSYEQYF

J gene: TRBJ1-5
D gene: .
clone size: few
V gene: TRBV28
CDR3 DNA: TGTGCCAGCAGTCCTTCCGGTCGGGTCGATCAGCCCCAGCATTTT
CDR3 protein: CASSPSGRVDQPQHF

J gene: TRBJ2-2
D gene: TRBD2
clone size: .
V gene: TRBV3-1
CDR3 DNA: TGTGCCAGCAGCCAAAGAGCGGGAGTGTTCGGGGAGCTGTTTTTT
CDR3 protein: CASSQRAGVFGELFF